The 10 T cell receptor beta chains given below trace back to one sample, sequenced in a study of blood T cell repertoires in COVID-19. Here immunoSEQ multiplex PCR was the method, and the copy in TCRdb shows in-frame clones only, minus some. The data show some 190,000 clones, with almost 90% seen just once and 1.5% to 2% held by the top ten. The sequenced material came from peripheral blood. The receptor set was obtained from a man aged 18 to 30 with active or convalescent COVID-19.

The chain couples TRBV30 to TRBJ2-7; 12 bases line up with TRBD2. Trimming cost V 0 bases and J 4 bases; bases outside gene matches: 10. The CDR3 consists of 17 residues. From germline, CDR1 is GTSNPN and CDR2 SVGIG (reference sequence). The CDR3 nucleotides read TGTGCCTGGAGTGTGCCCCGTACTAGCGGGAGGTGGTACGAGCAGTACTTC. Encoded protein: CAWSVPRTSGRWYEQYF.

In its sample, this clone was seen a few times. The chain couples TRBV7-2 to TRBJ2-3, with TRBD2 matching 12 bases. Trimming at V came to 4 bases and at J to 7 bases, leaving 9 bases not matched to a gene. The germline gives CDR1 SGHTA, CDR2 FQGNSA. The CDR3 has 16 residues. The CDR3 protein is CASSSEGLAGLNTQYF. The CDR3 DNA reads as TGTGCCAGCAGCTCAGAGGGACTAGCGGGCCTAAATACGCAGTATTTT.

This clone was counted once. The V call is TRBV13, the J call TRBJ2-1, with 11 bases aligning to TRBD2. Trimming removed 1 base from V and 7 bases from J; junction bases left unmatched: 0. Germline CDR1 is PRHDT and CDR2 is FYEKMQ (reference sequence). The CDR3 sequence is 14 residues long. CDR3 protein: CASSLASGGNEQFF. CDR3 bases: TGTGCCAGCAGCTTAGCTAGCGGGGGGAATGAGCAGTTCTTC.

The chain uses TRBV4-1 and TRBJ2-7; maybe TRBD1 (6 bases). The CDR3 has 17 residues. Trimming pared 2 bases from V and 5 bases from J, leaving 22 bases between. CDR1 is MGHRA and CDR2 is YSYEKL in the germline V gene. Here the CDR3 DNA reads TGCGCCAGCAGCCAACAACTCGGAAGGGGGTCTAGTGACGAGCAGTACTTC. It specifies CASSQQLGRGSSDEQYF.

The chain couples TRBV21-1 to TRBJ1-6; TRBD1 is the table's D call, not checked against the DNA. TRBV21-1 is tagged as a pseudogene. The CDR3 is 18 amino acids. The CDR3 region is CASSDRHRDTENNSPLHF. Written as DNA, the CDR3 is TGTGCCAGCAGCGACCGTCACCGGGACACAGAGAATAATTCACCCCTCCACTTT.

This clone was seen once. This chain connects TRBV30 to TRBJ2-5, with 11 bases that match TRBD2. The CDR3 has 13 amino acids. With 8 bases clipped from V and 1 base from J, the junction kept 3 bases outside the gene matches. CDR1 and CDR2 (germline): GTSNPN, SVGIG (reference sequence). As DNA, the CDR3 is TGTGCCACTAGCGGGGGCCTCCAAGAGACCCAGTACTTC. It encodes CATSGGLQETQYF.

The V and J genes are TRBV19 and TRBJ2-2, with D maybe TRBD1 (6 bases). CDR3 length: 14 residues. Per germline, CDR1 LNHDA and CDR2 SQIVND (reference sequence). V lost 5 bases to trimming and J lost 0 bases, with 7 bases between them. CDR3 DNA sequence: TGTGCCAGTAGTGGGGGCACGAACACCGGGGAGCTGTTTTTT. Translated: CASSGGTNTGELFF.

This clone was observed once. The J gene is TRBJ1-5, the V gene TRBV19, with a weak D call TRBD1 (5 bases). Deletions cut 5 bases from V and 2 bases from J, with 19 bases between. The germline V gene encodes CDR1 LNHDA and CDR2 SQIVND (reference sequence). The CDR3 has 17 residues. The chain's CDR3 is CASSGQRQGSGNQPQHF. CDR3 coding DNA: TGTGCCAGTAGTGGGCAAAGGCAGGGTTCGGGCAATCAGCCCCAGCATTTT.

V gene TRBV6-1 combines with J gene TRBJ1-5; TRBD1 aligns across 9 bases. CDR1 MNHNS and CDR2 SASEGT come from the germline V gene. Trimming removed 4 bases from V and 1 base from J; junction bases left unmatched: 11. The CDR3 is made up of 18 amino acids. The CDR3: CASSAYRGLGLSNQPQHF. Written as DNA, the CDR3 is TGTGCCAGCAGTGCCTACAGGGGGCTGGGGCTAAGCAATCAGCCCCAGCATTTT.

The chain carries TRBV11-2 and TRBJ2-7; 10 nucleotides agree with TRBD2. After removal of 5 bases from V and 0 bases from J, the junction contained 13 bases not matched to a gene. The CDR3 covers 18 residues. CDR1 is SGHAT and CDR2 is FQNNGV in the germline V gene. CDR3 coding DNA: TGTGCCAGCAGCCCAGGGGGCAGCGGGAGGGCCCACTCCTACGAGCAGTACTTC. It translates to CASSPGGSGRAHSYEQYF. Full variable domain (outside the CDR3, taken from reference TRBV11-2 and TRBJ2-7): EAGVAQSPRYKIIEKRQSVAFWCNPISGHATLYWYQQILGQGPKLLIQFQNNGVVDDSQLPKDRFSAERLKGVDSTLKIQPAKLEDSAVYLCASSPGGSGRAHSYEQYFGPGTRLTVT.